The clone carrying this T cell receptor (beta chain) was picked up many times. The antigen is unknown. TCRdb fed the reads into MiXCR, producing one record per CDR3 protein. The repertoire has around 440,000 distinct CDR3 sequences, about 10% of them found once; the top ten carry about 9.4%. This entry belongs to a study of T cell repertoires in cytomegalovirus infection. Study-level background: Matching HLA type and CMV infection were both indicated by public TCR beta signatures. Study observations and caveats: Identification of carriers of CMV plus the relevant HLA was performed using cumulative public TCR beta family frequency. HLA-C-restricted CMV clonotypes gave the most frequent clonotype in two of eight donors.

This CDR3 comprises 15 residues. Trimming took 3 bases from V and 0 from J, leaving 9 bases between them. This chain links TRBV12-3 or TRBV12-4 with TRBJ1-5, with D possibly TRBD1 on 5 matching bases. The specimen was PBMCs. The sequence was obtained from a human donor in good health (CMV status not recorded). Some clones in this sample may be carry-over from other donors' samples. In DNA, the CDR3 is TGTGCCAGCAGTTTCGGGGGGAATAGCAATCAGCCCCAGCATTTT. Amino acids: CASSFGGNSNQPQHF.